The sample holds many counts of the clone carrying this T cell receptor beta chain. Its antigen is not known. The sample is drawn from a study of T cell repertoires in cytomegalovirus infection. Turning to the study itself: In public TCR beta signatures, there were indications of both CMV infection and matching HLA type.

TCRdb reanalysed the reads using MiXCR and keeps one entry per CDR3 protein. The data contain 70,000 to 75,000 distinct CDR3 sequences, 3% to 4% of them seen just once; the ten biggest clones take up under 25%. Study findings and constraints: Based on cumulative public TCR beta family frequency, carriers of CMV plus the relevant HLA were identified. HLA-C-restricted TCR beta clonotypes specific for CMV led the ex vivo response.

The specimen was PBMCs. The source of this sequence is a human donor in good health (CMV status not recorded). Some clones in this sample may be carry-over from other donors' samples.

Written as DNA, the CDR3 is TGTGCCAGCAGCCAAGATTTGGCTAGTCCCTACGAGCAGTACTTC. This encodes CASSQDLASPYEQYF. The V and J genes are TRBV4-2 and TRBJ2-7, with no clear D. CDR1 and CDR2 (germline): LGHNA, YNFKEQ. V lost 0 bases and J lost 2, with 11 bases in between. The CDR3 covers 15 residues.